This TCR beta chain was obtained from a study of T cell responses to AZD1222 COVID-19 vaccine. CDR3 length: 15 amino acids. Germline V gene lookup returns CDR1 KGHSH and CDR2 LQKENI. V was clipped by 6 bases and J by 2 bases; unmatched bases: 9. Data came from immunoSEQ multiplex PCR; TCRdb stores just in-frame clones and leaves some out. The sample shows about 150,000 clones, roughly nine tenths of them seen only once. Source: peripheral blood, taken 28 days after the second AZD1222 dose. V and J are TRBV18 and TRBJ2-5; 7 bases fit TRBD1. This sequence was found in an adult who received the AZD1222 COVID-19 vaccine. CDR3 amino acids: CASSNVGGRQETQYF. Here the CDR3 DNA reads TGTGCCAGCTCCAACGTAGGGGGCCGGCAAGAGACCCAGTACTTC.